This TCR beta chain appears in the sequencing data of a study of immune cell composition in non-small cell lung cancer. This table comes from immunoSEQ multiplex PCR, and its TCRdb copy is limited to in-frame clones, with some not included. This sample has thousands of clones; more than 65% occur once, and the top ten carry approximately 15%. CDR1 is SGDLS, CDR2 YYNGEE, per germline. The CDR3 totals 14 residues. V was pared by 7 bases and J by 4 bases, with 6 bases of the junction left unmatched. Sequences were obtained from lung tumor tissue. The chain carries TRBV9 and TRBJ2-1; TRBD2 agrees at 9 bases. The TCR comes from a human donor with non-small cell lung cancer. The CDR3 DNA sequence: TGTGCCAGCGGGGTCGCGGGGGGGTACAATGAGCAGTTCTTC. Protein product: CASGVAGGYNEQFF.